This TCR beta chain was obtained from a study of blood T cell repertoires in COVID-19. Study-level information: From T cells, B-cell-depleted T cells, or PBMCs came the material, which was cDNA or gDNA.

This CDR3 has 14 amino acids. Germline assignment: CDR1 MNHEY and CDR2 SVGAGI. The V segment lost 6 bases and the J segment 4 bases; nucleotides outside the gene matches: 2. Generated by immunoSEQ multiplex PCR, the TCRdb table keeps only in-frame clones and is missing some. In the table there are about 29,000 clones, roughly 80% of which are singletons. The J gene is TRBJ2-2, the V gene TRBV6-5, with 10 bases that match TRBD1. Material for sequencing was peripheral blood. This TCR came from an elderly man with active COVID-19. In DNA form, the CDR3 reads TGTGCCAGCAGAGACAGGGGGCGCACCGGGGAGCTGTTTTTT. Amino acids: CASRDRGRTGELFF.